Sequencing of this T cell receptor (beta chain) was carried out in a study of identical twins. Study conclusions and caveats: The authors noted that invariant MAIT and iNKT cells could partly confound zero-insertion analyses.

Regarding this clonotype: Its cognate antigen is unknown.

TCRdb re-called the 5' RACE reads through MiXCR, storing one row per CDR3 protein. The repertoire holds 500,000 or so distinct CDR3 sequences, with more than 13% as singletons. From germline, CDR1 is LGHDT and CDR2 YNNKEL (reference sequence). V lost 5 bases and J 4 bases, leaving 14 bases between the germline ends. CDR3 size: 14 residues. These same data were also listed under a study on yellow fever vaccine responses in identical twins.

This chain uses TRBV3-1 with TRBJ1-1; D perhaps matches TRBD1 (5 bases). Sequencing was carried out using CD4+ T cells sorted from blood. This clonotype was sampled from a woman aged 18-30 years in good health. The CDR3 is CASSAGGRGTEAFF. CDR3 sequence (DNA): TGTGCCAGCAGCGCCGGGGGTAGGGGCACTGAAGCTTTCTTT.